This T cell receptor beta chain is drawn from a study of T-cell reconstitution after alpha-beta-depleted transplantation in children. Germline V lookup: CDR1 SGHVS, CDR2 FQNEAQ. V was clipped by 5 bases and J by 7 bases; unmatched bases: 18. CDR3 size: 18 residues. Unique molecular identifiers were incorporated into the prepared TCRbeta library. MiXCR, run by TCRdb on the PCR reads, gives a single entry per CDR3 protein. Of some 390,000 distinct CDR3 sequences listed, around 21% are singletons. V and J are TRBV7-8 and TRBJ2-1, with 9 nucleotides matching TRBD2. This clonotype was obtained from a human donor who donated a stem cell graft to a child with acute myeloid leukemia. This specimen consisted of PBMCs from the stem cell graft donor, obtained from the stem cell graft. The CDR3 DNA is TGTGCCAGCAGCCCTGGGGGCGGGGTAGCGGGGGTCTTGAATGAGCAGTTCTTC. The encoded protein is CASSPGGGVAGVLNEQFF.